The rows below give T cell receptor beta chains drawn from one sample of a study of shared clonotypes between healthy human individuals. Sequencing used immunoSEQ multiplex PCR; TCRdb keeps in-frame clones, though not all of them. The data show some 2.3 million clones, approximately 95% seen once. Sample: naive CD4+ T cells from PBMCs. The receptors shown here come from a man aged 18 to 29 in good health. Some clones in this sample may be carry-over from other donors' samples. The CDR3 runs from the conserved cysteine through the conserved F or W. Each record gives: D gene, J gene, clone size, V gene, CDR3 protein, CDR3 DNA. D genes are given only for firm matches. Some rows mark clone size as missing; the rest say once, few, many or name a class of expanded clone.

D gene: -
J gene: TRBJ1-1
clone size: -
V gene: TRBV29-1
CDR3 protein: CSSQVRDTEAFF
CDR3 DNA: TGCAGCTCACAGGTTAGGGACACTGAAGCTTTCTTT

D gene: -
J gene: TRBJ1-1
clone size: -
V gene: TRBV5-4
CDR3 protein: CASSLARSMNTEAFF
CDR3 DNA: TGTGCCAGCAGCTTGGCCCGCAGTATGAACACTGAAGCTTTCTTT

D gene: -
J gene: TRBJ2-1
clone size: -
V gene: TRBV4-2
CDR3 protein: CASSQERGLHYNEQFF
CDR3 DNA: TGTGCCAGCAGCCAAGAAAGGGGACTCCATTACAATGAGCAGTTCTTC

D gene: -
J gene: TRBJ2-3
clone size: -
V gene: TRBV5-1
CDR3 protein: CASSARDGETDTQYF
CDR3 DNA: TGCGCCAGCAGCGCCAGGGACGGTGAAACAGATACGCAGTATTTT

D gene: -
J gene: TRBJ2-1
clone size: -
V gene: TRBV5-4
CDR3 protein: CASSYGQVNEQFF
CDR3 DNA: TGTGCCAGCAGCTACGGGCAGGTAAATGAGCAGTTCTTC

D gene: TRBD1
J gene: TRBJ1-1
clone size: -
V gene: TRBV6-5
CDR3 protein: CASSSRGRGTEAFF
CDR3 DNA: TGTGCCAGCAGTTCCAGGGGGCGGGGCACTGAAGCTTTCTTT

D gene: -
J gene: TRBJ2-7
clone size: -
V gene: TRBV28
CDR3 protein: CASSPRALYEQYF
CDR3 DNA: TGTGCCAGCAGCCCCCGGGCCCTCTACGAGCAGTACTTC

D gene: -
J gene: TRBJ2-1
clone size: -
V gene: TRBV5-1
CDR3 protein: CASRRTGQDNEQFF
CDR3 DNA: TGCGCCAGCAGGCGGACTGGCCAGGACAATGAGCAGTTCTTC

D gene: TRBD2
J gene: TRBJ2-1
clone size: -
V gene: TRBV4-2
CDR3 protein: CASSQEGGRANEQFF
CDR3 DNA: TGTGCCAGCAGCCAAGAGGGCGGGAGGGCCAATGAGCAGTTCTTC

D gene: -
J gene: TRBJ1-2
clone size: -
V gene: TRBV10-2
CDR3 protein: CASNGLPYGYTF
CDR3 DNA: TGCGCCAGCAACGGCTTACCCTATGGCTACACCTTC

D gene: -
J gene: TRBJ2-6
clone size: -
V gene: TRBV28
CDR3 protein: CASSLTGRALAGANVLTF
CDR3 DNA: TGTGCCAGCAGCCTGACAGGACGGGCCTTAGCTGGGGCCAACGTCCTGACTTTC

D gene: TRBD1
J gene: TRBJ2-6
clone size: -
V gene: TRBV19
CDR3 protein: CASRDRGGAGANVLTF
CDR3 DNA: TGTGCCAGTAGGGACAGGGGAGGTGCTGGGGCCAACGTCCTGACTTTC

D gene: TRBD2
J gene: TRBJ2-7
clone size: -
V gene: TRBV6-5
CDR3 protein: CASGNSGNYEQYF
CDR3 DNA: TGTGCCAGCGGAAATAGCGGGAATTACGAGCAGTACTTC

D gene: -
J gene: TRBJ2-3
clone size: -
V gene: TRBV10-3
CDR3 protein: CATVRGQGDTQYF
CDR3 DNA: TGTGCCACTGTTAGGGGCCAAGGCGATACGCAGTATTTT

D gene: -
J gene: TRBJ1-1
clone size: few
V gene: TRBV28
CDR3 protein: CASSLGEGGGAFF
CDR3 DNA: TGTGCCAGCAGCCTCGGGGAAGGTGGTGGAGCTTTCTTT

D gene: -
J gene: TRBJ1-1
clone size: -
V gene: TRBV15
CDR3 protein: CATSIRRDTEAFF
CDR3 DNA: TGTGCCACCAGCATCCGACGGGACACTGAAGCTTTCTTT

D gene: TRBD2
J gene: TRBJ2-3
clone size: -
V gene: TRBV7-9
CDR3 protein: CASRRLAGDSTDTQYF
CDR3 DNA: TGTGCCAGCAGACGGCTAGCGGGAGATAGCACAGATACGCAGTATTTT

D gene: -
J gene: TRBJ1-2
clone size: -
V gene: TRBV25-1
CDR3 protein: CASSSDTVGYGYTF
CDR3 DNA: TGTGCCAGCAGTTCCGACACCGTTGGCTATGGCTACACCTTC

D gene: -
J gene: TRBJ1-4
clone size: -
V gene: TRBV29-1
CDR3 protein: CSVAQGISGEKLFF
CDR3 DNA: TGCAGCGTGGCACAGGGTATCAGTGGTGAAAAACTGTTTTTT

D gene: TRBD2
J gene: TRBJ2-3
clone size: once
V gene: TRBV28
CDR3 protein: CASTLGLAASTDTQYF
CDR3 DNA: TGTGCCAGCACCCTCGGACTAGCGGCTAGCACAGATACGCAGTATTTT

D gene: -
J gene: TRBJ1-2
clone size: -
V gene: TRBV29-1
CDR3 protein: CSVEDQGSYGYTF
CDR3 DNA: TGCAGCGTTGAAGATCAGGGCTCCTATGGCTACACCTTC

D gene: TRBD1
J gene: TRBJ1-2
clone size: -
V gene: TRBV2
CDR3 protein: CASSELGQQANYGYTF
CDR3 DNA: TGTGCCAGCAGTGAACTGGGACAGCAAGCTAACTATGGCTACACCTTC

D gene: -
J gene: TRBJ1-5
clone size: -
V gene: TRBV2
CDR3 protein: CASRASGSSSNQPQHF
CDR3 DNA: TGTGCCAGCCGGGCGTCAGGATCCTCTAGCAATCAGCCCCAGCATTTT

D gene: TRBD1
J gene: TRBJ2-3
clone size: once
V gene: TRBV6-1
CDR3 protein: CASSGQGVRTDTQYF
CDR3 DNA: TGTGCCAGCAGCGGACAGGGGGTCCGCACAGATACGCAGTATTTT

D gene: -
J gene: TRBJ2-2
clone size: -
V gene: TRBV7-2
CDR3 protein: CASRSVGDNTGELFF
CDR3 DNA: TGTGCCAGCCGGTCGGTTGGAGATAACACCGGGGAGCTGTTTTTT

D gene: -
J gene: TRBJ1-1
clone size: -
V gene: TRBV28
CDR3 protein: CASSSGGPVNTEAFF
CDR3 DNA: TGTGCCAGCAGTTCCGGCGGACCGGTGAACACTGAAGCTTTCTTT

D gene: -
J gene: TRBJ1-4
clone size: -
V gene: TRBV2
CDR3 protein: CASSEIRGGEKLFF
CDR3 DNA: TGTGCCAGCAGTGAGATCAGGGGTGGGGAAAAACTGTTTTTT

D gene: TRBD1
J gene: TRBJ1-1
clone size: -
V gene: TRBV7-9
CDR3 protein: CASSLVGTGVNTEAFF
CDR3 DNA: TGTGCCAGCAGCTTGGTCGGGACAGGCGTGAACACTGAAGCTTTCTTT

D gene: TRBD2
J gene: TRBJ2-5
clone size: -
V gene: TRBV19
CDR3 protein: CASSIRGSGIVETQYF
CDR3 DNA: TGTGCCAGTAGTATTCGAGGTAGCGGGATCGTCGAGACCCAGTACTTC

D gene: -
J gene: TRBJ2-5
clone size: -
V gene: TRBV5-1
CDR3 protein: CASSDGNFQETQYF
CDR3 DNA: TGCGCCAGCAGCGACGGGAATTTCCAAGAGACCCAGTACTTC

D gene: -
J gene: TRBJ2-5
clone size: -
V gene: TRBV10-3
CDR3 protein: CAIRNGQYQETQYF
CDR3 DNA: TGTGCCATCAGAAACGGACAGTACCAAGAGACCCAGTACTTC

D gene: -
J gene: TRBJ1-2
clone size: -
V gene: TRBV9
CDR3 protein: CASSVVDTSNYGYTF
CDR3 DNA: TGTGCCAGCAGCGTAGTGGACACTTCTAACTATGGCTACACCTTC

D gene: -
J gene: TRBJ2-1
clone size: -
V gene: TRBV28
CDR3 protein: CASSLHAGYNEQFF
CDR3 DNA: TGTGCCAGCAGTTTACACGCGGGATACAATGAGCAGTTCTTC

D gene: -
J gene: TRBJ1-1
clone size: -
V gene: TRBV28
CDR3 protein: CASSKKGTPFSGNTEAFF
CDR3 DNA: TGTGCCAGCAGTAAAAAGGGGACACCCTTTTCTGGAAACACTGAAGCTTTCTTT

D gene: -
J gene: TRBJ1-1
clone size: -
V gene: TRBV28
CDR3 protein: CASSLPRPLNTEAFF
CDR3 DNA: TGTGCCAGCAGTTTACCCAGGCCTTTGAACACTGAAGCTTTCTTT

D gene: -
J gene: TRBJ1-4
clone size: few
V gene: TRBV2
CDR3 protein: CASNLNRGINEKLFF
CDR3 DNA: TGTGCCAGCAACCTCAACCGGGGAATAAATGAAAAACTGTTTTTT

D gene: -
J gene: TRBJ2-1
clone size: -
V gene: TRBV5-8
CDR3 protein: CASSSGLYSYNEQFF
CDR3 DNA: TGTGCCAGCAGCTCGGGACTCTACTCCTACAATGAGCAGTTCTTC

D gene: TRBD1
J gene: TRBJ1-2
clone size: once
V gene: TRBV29-1
CDR3 protein: CSTHRGAYGYTF
CDR3 DNA: TGCAGCACCCACAGGGGGGCCTATGGCTACACCTTC

D gene: -
J gene: TRBJ2-3
clone size: -
V gene: TRBV5-1
CDR3 protein: CASSRDFPTDTQYF
CDR3 DNA: TGCGCCAGCAGCCGGGACTTCCCCACAGATACGCAGTATTTT

D gene: TRBD1
J gene: TRBJ2-7
clone size: -
V gene: TRBV18
CDR3 protein: CASSPGTGADEQYF
CDR3 DNA: TGTGCCAGCTCACCCGGGACAGGGGCAGACGAGCAGTACTTC

D gene: -
J gene: TRBJ2-7
clone size: -
V gene: TRBV30
CDR3 protein: CAEGKGSGYEQYF
CDR3 DNA: TGTGCCGAGGGGAAAGGTAGCGGATACGAGCAGTACTTC

D gene: TRBD2
J gene: TRBJ2-1
clone size: -
V gene: TRBV5-1
CDR3 protein: CASRSGTSGSSYNEQFF
CDR3 DNA: TGCGCCAGCAGGTCCGGGACTAGCGGGAGCTCCTACAATGAGCAGTTCTTC

D gene: TRBD2
J gene: TRBJ2-7
clone size: -
V gene: TRBV4-3
CDR3 protein: CASSQLGATSAEQYF
CDR3 DNA: TGCGCCAGCAGCCAGCTCGGTGCAACTAGCGCCGAGCAGTACTTC

D gene: -
J gene: TRBJ2-7
clone size: -
V gene: TRBV28
CDR3 protein: CASSLRDTGSYVEYF
CDR3 DNA: TGTGCCAGCAGTTTACGAGATACAGGGTCCTATGTGGAGTACTTC

D gene: TRBD2
J gene: TRBJ2-2
clone size: -
V gene: TRBV7-8
CDR3 protein: CASSRQRDPVGELFF
CDR3 DNA: TGTGCCAGCAGCCGTCAGCGGGACCCGGTGGGGGAGCTGTTTTTT